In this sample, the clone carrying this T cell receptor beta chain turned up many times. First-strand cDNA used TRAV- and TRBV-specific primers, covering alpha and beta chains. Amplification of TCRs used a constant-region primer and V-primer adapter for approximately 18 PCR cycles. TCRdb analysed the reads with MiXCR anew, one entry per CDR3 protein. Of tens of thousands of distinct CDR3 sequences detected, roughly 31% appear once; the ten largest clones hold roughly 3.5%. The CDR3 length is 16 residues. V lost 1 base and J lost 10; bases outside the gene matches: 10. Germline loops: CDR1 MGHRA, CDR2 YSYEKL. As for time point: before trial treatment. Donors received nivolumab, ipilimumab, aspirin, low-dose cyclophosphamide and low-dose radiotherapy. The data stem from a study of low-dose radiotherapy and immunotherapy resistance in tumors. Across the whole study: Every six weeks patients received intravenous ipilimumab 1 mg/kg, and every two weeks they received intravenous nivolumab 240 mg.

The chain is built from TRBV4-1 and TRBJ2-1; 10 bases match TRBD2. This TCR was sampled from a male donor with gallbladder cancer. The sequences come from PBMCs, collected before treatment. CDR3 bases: TGCGCCAGCAGCCAAGGGCTAGCGGGAGATGGATGGGAGCAGTTCTTC. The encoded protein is CASSQGLAGDGWEQFF.